Presented here are 5 T cell receptor beta chains from one specimen sequenced in a study of human T cells and chemical hapten exposure. Time point in this sample: patch test 2, 6 weeks after DPC sensitization. Treatment in this sample: therapeutic diphenylcyclopropenone sensitization with weekly scalp DPC. From the RACE reads, TCRdb called clonotypes with MiXCR, one entry per CDR3 protein. The table has about 82,000 distinct CDR3 sequences, about 6.3% seen once; the top ten hold roughly 1.4%. Sequenced material: whole blood, taken in connection with sensitization to the hapten diphenylcyclopropenone (DPC). Receptors originate from a woman under 40 with alopecia areata. Some clones in this sample may be carry-over from other donors' samples.

The chain links TRBV7-2 to TRBJ2-1, with D hard to call. Germline V lookup: CDR1 SGHTA, CDR2 FQGNSA. Trimming shortened V by 4 bases and J by 8 bases, and 9 bases separated the two germline ends. The CDR3 is made up of 12 amino acids. Here the CDR3 DNA reads TGTGCCAGCAGCTCCGGAATGGATGAGCAGTTCTTC. Protein product: CASSSGMDEQFF.

This clonotype has ten or more counts. This chain connects TRBV7-9 to TRBJ1-1; TRBD1 aligns across 8 bases. Germline assignment: CDR1 SEHNR and CDR2 FQNEAQ (reference sequence). Trimming removed 4 bases from V and 1 base from J; junction bases left unmatched: 5. This CDR3 is built from 15 residues. DNA of the CDR3: TGTGCCAGCAGCTCACCGACAGGGGAGAACACTGAAGCTTTCTTT. Its translation: CASSSPTGENTEAFF.

This clonotype was seen at least ten times. The rearrangement uses TRBV15 and TRBJ2-1; 8 bases are a match to TRBD2. Per the germline V gene, CDR1 is LNHNV and CDR2 is YYDKDF (reference sequence). The V and J ends lost 5 bases and 4 bases, in that order; junction bases with no gene match: 10. CDR3 length equals 16 residues. CDR3 DNA sequence: TGTGCCACCAGCGGCGGGGTCGGGGGGGGTTACAATGAGCAGTTCTTC. It encodes CATSGGVGGGYNEQFF.

The chain joins TRBV6-1 to TRBJ1-5; 8 nucleotides line up with TRBD1. CDR1 and CDR2 (germline): MNHNS, SASEGT. Losses at the gene ends were 3 bases for V and 6 bases for J; bases not matched to a gene: 7. The CDR3 length is 15 residues. The CDR3 loop is CASSDRDRFSQPQHF. The CDR3 DNA follows: TGTGCCAGCAGTGATCGGGACAGGTTCAGTCAGCCCCAGCATTTT.

The table lists this clonotype with many counts. V usage is TRBV6-6 and J usage is TRBJ2-1; 8 nucleotides agree with TRBD1. J lost 6 bases, V lost 3 bases, and 4 bases had no gene match. Germline V lookup: CDR1 MNHNY, CDR2 SVGAGI (reference sequence). The CDR3 is 14 amino acids. The CDR3 DNA is TGTGCCAGCAGTTATTTGACAGGGGCCAATGAGCAGTTCTTC. Its protein is CASSYLTGANEQFF.